This note documents a single TCR beta chain sequence. The antigen is not known. These data come from a study of shared clonotypes between healthy human individuals. Study findings and constraints: Donors were few, which limited the genetic and exposure-history diversity represented.

The method was immunoSEQ multiplex PCR; TCRdb's version includes in-frame clones alone and lacks a portion of them. Of around 450,000 clones listed, roughly 80% are singletons. This sequence originates from a woman in her thirties or forties in good health. Some clones in this sample may be carry-over from other donors' samples. Material: PBMCs.

The CDR3 DNA is TGTGCCAGCAGTGCGGGAGCGGTAGCAGATACGCAGTATTTT. Translation: CASSAGAVADTQYF. J is TRBJ2-3 and V is TRBV6-1, with D maybe TRBD2 (6 bases). The CDR3 runs 14 residues. Germline assignment: CDR1 MNHNS and CDR2 SASEGT. V was shortened by 4 bases and J by 4 bases, with 12 bases between the two germline ends.